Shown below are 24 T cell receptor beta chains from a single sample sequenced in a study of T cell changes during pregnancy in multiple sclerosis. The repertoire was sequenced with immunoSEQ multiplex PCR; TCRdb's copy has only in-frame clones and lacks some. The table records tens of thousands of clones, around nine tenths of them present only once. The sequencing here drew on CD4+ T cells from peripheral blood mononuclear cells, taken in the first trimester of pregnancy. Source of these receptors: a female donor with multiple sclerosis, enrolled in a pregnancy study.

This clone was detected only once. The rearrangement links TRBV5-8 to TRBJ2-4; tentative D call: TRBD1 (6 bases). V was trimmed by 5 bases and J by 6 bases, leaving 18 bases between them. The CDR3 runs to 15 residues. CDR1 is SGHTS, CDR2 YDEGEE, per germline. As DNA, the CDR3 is TGTGCCAGCAGTTACAGGGCCCCCGGGGTAAACATTCAGTACTTC. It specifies CASSYRAPGVNIQYF. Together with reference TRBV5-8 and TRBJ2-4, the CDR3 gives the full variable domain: EAGVTQSPTHLIKTRGQQATLRCSPISGHTSVYWYQQALGLGLQFLLWYDEGEERNRGNFPPRFSGRQFPNYSSELNVNALELEDSALYLCASSYRAPGVNIQYFGAGTRLSVL.

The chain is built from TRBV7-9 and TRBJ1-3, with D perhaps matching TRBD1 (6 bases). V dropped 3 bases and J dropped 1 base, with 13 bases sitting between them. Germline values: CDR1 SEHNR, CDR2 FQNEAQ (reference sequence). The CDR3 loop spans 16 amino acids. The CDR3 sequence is CASSLSQGLSGNTIYF. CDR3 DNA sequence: TGTGCCAGCAGCTTGAGTCAGGGGTTATCTGGAAACACCATATATTTT.

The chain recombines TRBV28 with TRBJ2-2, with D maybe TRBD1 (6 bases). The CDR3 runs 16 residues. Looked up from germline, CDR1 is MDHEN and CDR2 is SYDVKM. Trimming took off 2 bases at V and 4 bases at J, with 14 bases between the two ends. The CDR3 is CASSLTGQGFTGELFF. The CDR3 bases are TGTGCCAGCAGTTTAACCGGGCAGGGGTTCACCGGGGAGCTGTTTTTT.

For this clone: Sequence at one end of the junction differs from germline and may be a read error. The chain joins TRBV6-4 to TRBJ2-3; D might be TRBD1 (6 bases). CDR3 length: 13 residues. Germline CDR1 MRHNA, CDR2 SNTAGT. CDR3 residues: CARRGGGTDTQYF. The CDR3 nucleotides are TGTGCCCGCAGAGGGGGAGGCACAGATACGCAGTATTTT.

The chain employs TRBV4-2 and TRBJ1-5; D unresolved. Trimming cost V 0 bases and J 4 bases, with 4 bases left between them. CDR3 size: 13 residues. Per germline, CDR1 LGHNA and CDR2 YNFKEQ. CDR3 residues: CASSQDRNQPQHF. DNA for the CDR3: TGTGCCAGCAGCCAAGATCGGAATCAGCCCCAGCATTTT.

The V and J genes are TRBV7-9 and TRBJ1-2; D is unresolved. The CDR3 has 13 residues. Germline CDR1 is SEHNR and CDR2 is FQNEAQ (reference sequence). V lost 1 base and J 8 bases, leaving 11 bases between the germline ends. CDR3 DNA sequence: TGTGCCAGCAGCTTAGATGTGGGGAGAGGCTACACCTTC. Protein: CASSLDVGRGYTF.

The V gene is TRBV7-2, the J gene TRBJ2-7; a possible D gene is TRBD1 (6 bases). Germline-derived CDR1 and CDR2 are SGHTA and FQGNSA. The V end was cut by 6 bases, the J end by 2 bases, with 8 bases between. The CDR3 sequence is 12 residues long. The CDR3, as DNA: TGTGCCAGCAGATCAGGGGCCTACGAGCAGTACTTC. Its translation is CASRSGAYEQYF.

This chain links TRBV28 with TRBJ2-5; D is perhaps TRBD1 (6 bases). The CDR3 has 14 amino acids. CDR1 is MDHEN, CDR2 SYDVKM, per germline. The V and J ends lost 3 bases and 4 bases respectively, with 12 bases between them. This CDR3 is CASSLRQVGETQYF. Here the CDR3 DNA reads TGTGCCAGCAGTTTGCGACAGGTCGGAGAGACCCAGTACTTC.

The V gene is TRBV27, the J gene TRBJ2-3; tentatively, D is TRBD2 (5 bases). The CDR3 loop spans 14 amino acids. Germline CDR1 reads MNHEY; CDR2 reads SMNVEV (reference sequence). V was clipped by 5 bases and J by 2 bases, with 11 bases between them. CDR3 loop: CASSPRGNTDTQYF. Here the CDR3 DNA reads TGTGCCAGCAGTCCCCGAGGGAACACAGATACGCAGTATTTT.

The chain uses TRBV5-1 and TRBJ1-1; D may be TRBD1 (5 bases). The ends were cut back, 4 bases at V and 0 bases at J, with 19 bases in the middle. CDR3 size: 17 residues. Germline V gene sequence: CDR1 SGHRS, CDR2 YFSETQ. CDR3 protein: CASSLQSGTWMNTEAFF. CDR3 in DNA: TGCGCCAGCAGCCTTCAGAGCGGGACTTGGATGAACACTGAAGCTTTCTTT.

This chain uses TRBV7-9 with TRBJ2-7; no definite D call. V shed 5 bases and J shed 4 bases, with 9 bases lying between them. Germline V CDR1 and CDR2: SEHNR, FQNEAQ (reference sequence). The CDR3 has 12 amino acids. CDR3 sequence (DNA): TGTGCCAGCAGCGGGCCCCCTTACGAGCAGTACTTC. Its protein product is CASSGPPYEQYF.

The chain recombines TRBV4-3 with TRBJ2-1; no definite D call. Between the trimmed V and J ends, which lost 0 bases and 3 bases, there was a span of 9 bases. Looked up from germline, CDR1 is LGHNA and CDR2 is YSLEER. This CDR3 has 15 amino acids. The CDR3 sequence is CASSQDVLVYNEQFF. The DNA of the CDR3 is TGCGCCAGCAGCCAAGATGTTCTAGTCTACAATGAGCAGTTCTTC.

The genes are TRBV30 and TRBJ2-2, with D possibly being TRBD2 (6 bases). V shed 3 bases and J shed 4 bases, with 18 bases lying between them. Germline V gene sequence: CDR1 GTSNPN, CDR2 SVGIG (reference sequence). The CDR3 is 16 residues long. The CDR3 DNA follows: TGTGCCTGGAGCCCACGGACACTAGCCGGCACCGGGGAGCTGTTTTTT. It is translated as CAWSPRTLAGTGELFF.

The CDR3: CASSLTRLAGETEQFF. The CDR3 DNA is TGTGCCAGCAGCTTAACAAGACTAGCGGGAGAAACTGAGCAGTTCTTC. The V and J genes are TRBV7-3 and TRBJ2-1, with 12 bases lining up with TRBD2. This CDR3 region has 16 residues. Trimming cost V 0 bases and J 9 bases; bases outside gene matches: 6. CDR1 is SGHTA, CDR2 FQGTGA, per germline.

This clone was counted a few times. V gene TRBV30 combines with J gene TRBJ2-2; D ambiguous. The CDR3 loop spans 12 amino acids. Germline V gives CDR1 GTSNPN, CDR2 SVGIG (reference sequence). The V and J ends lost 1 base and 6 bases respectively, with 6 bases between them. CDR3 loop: CAWSGSPGELFF. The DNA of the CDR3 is TGTGCCTGGAGTGGTAGTCCCGGGGAGCTGTTTTTT.

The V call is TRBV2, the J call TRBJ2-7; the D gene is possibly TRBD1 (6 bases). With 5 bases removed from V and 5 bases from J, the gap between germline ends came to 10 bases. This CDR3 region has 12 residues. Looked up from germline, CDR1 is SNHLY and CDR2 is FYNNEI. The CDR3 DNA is TGTGCCAGCAGTCACAGGGTCCACGAGCAGTACTTC. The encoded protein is CASSHRVHEQYF.

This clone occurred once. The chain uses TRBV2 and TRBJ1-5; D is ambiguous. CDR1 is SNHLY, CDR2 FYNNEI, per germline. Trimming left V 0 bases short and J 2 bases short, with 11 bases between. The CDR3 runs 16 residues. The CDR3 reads CASSEALGVGNQPQHF. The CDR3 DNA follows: TGTGCCAGCAGTGAAGCGCTCGGGGTAGGCAATCAGCCCCAGCATTTT. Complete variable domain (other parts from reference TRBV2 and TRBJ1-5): EPEVTQTPSHQVTQMGQEVILRCVPISNHLYFYWYRQILGQKVEFLVSFYNNEISEKSEIFDDQFSVERPDGSNFTLKIRSTKLEDSAMYFCASSEALGVGNQPQHFGDGTRLSIL.

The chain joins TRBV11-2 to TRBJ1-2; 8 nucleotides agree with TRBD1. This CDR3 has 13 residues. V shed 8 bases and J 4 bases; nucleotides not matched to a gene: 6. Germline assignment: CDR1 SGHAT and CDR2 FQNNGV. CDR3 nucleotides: TGTGCCAGCTCCAGACAGGGGTTCTATGGCTACACCTTC. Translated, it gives CASSRQGFYGYTF.

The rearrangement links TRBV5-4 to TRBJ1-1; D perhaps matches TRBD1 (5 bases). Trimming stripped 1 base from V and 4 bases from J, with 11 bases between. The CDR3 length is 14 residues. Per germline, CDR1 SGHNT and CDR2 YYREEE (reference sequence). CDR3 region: CASSLRGLGTEAFF. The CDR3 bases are TGTGCCAGCAGCTTGAGGGGTTTGGGCACTGAAGCTTTCTTT.

In DNA, the CDR3 is TGTGCCAGCAGTTTAGGACAGGTGGAGACCCAGTACTTC. Protein sequence: CASSLGQVETQYF. The chain joins TRBV6-5 to TRBJ2-5; 7 nucleotides agree with TRBD1. Germline CDR1 is MNHEY and CDR2 is SVGAGI. CDR3 size: 13 residues. After removal of 4 bases from V and 5 bases from J, the junction contained 4 bases not matched to a gene.

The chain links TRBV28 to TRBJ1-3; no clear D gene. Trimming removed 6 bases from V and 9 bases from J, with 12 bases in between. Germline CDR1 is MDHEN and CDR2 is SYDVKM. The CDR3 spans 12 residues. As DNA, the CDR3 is TGTGCCAGCAGGACCTCACAGCTCACCATATATTTT. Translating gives CASRTSQLTIYF.

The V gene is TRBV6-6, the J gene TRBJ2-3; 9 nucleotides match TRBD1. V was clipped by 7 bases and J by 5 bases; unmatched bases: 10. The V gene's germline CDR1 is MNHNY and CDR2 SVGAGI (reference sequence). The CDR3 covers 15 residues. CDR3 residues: CASTYGQGQVDTQYF. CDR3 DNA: TGTGCCAGCACCTATGGACAGGGGCAGGTAGATACGCAGTATTTT.

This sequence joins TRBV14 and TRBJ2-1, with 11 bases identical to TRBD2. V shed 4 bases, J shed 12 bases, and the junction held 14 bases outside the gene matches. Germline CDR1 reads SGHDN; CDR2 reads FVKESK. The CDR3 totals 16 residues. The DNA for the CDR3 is TGTGCCAGCAGCCCCTTACTAGCGGGAGTAGGTGCAGGGCAGTTCTTC. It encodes CASSPLLAGVGAGQFF.

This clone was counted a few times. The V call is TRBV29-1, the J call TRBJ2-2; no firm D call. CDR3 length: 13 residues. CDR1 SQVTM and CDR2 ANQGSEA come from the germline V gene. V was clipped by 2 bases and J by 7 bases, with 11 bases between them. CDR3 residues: CSVESTGFGELFF. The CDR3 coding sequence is TGCAGCGTTGAAAGTACCGGGTTCGGGGAGCTGTTTTTT.